This record concerns one TCR beta chain sequence. What it recognizes is unknown. Germline V lookup: CDR1 SGHNT, CDR2 YENEEA. The CDR3 loop spans 15 amino acids. V was pared by 3 bases and J by 4 bases, with 15 bases between. TCRdb keeps only in-frame clones here, not all; method: immunoSEQ multiplex PCR. The sample shows about 210,000 clones, 80% to 95% of them seen only once. These data originate in a study of T cell responses to AZD1222 COVID-19 vaccine. Across the study: Combined were second doses at about 4 or about 12 weeks. Broader study findings: Only a handful of AZD1222 recipients, roughly six in all, had baseline seropositivity. CD4 TCRs covered the whole spike, strongest at regions 160-218 and 743-854. There were mostly white British donors and more females than males, and clonal diversity was possibly underestimated.

The receptor comes from an adult in good health. The sample consisted of peripheral blood, taken on day 0 of AZD1222 vaccination. This sequence joins TRBV11-3 and TRBJ1-2; D gene uncertain. The CDR3 is CASSFSWLRFYGYTF. Written as DNA, the CDR3 is TGTGCCAGCAGCTTTAGTTGGTTGCGGTTCTATGGCTACACCTTC.